The source of this T cell receptor (beta chain) is a study of yellow fever vaccine responses in identical twins. The CDR3 covers 14 residues. The germline gives CDR1 PRHDT, CDR2 FYEKMQ (reference sequence). Trimming shortened V by 2 bases and J by 1 base, and 8 bases separated the two germline ends. Broader study findings: A vaccine T cell response that seemed partly convergent and partly personalized was reported in twins.

TCRdb redid the calling of the RT-PCR reads with MiXCR, one entry per CDR3 protein. The sample shows 15,000 to 20,000 distinct CDR3 sequences, roughly 80% of them seen only once. About this clonotype: What it binds is not known.

V is TRBV13 and J is TRBJ1-1, with D uncertain. Sample: T cells from blood (PBMCs), unsorted or a sorted subset (not recorded which), taken before or after yellow fever vaccination (not recorded which). The sequence derives from a woman between 18 and 29 years old who received the yellow fever vaccine. The CDR3 reads CASSLIKTNTEAFF. In DNA, the CDR3 is TGTGCCAGCAGCTTAATCAAAACGAACACTGAAGCTTTCTTT.